The 22 T cell receptor beta chains below were found in one sample sequenced in a study of T cell responses to AZD1222 COVID-19 vaccine. Repertoires were generated with immunoSEQ multiplex PCR, while TCRdb's copy carries only in-frame clones and drops some. The sample has 60,000 to 80,000 clones, around 81% seen once. Sequences were derived from peripheral blood, sampled 28 days after the second AZD1222 dose. These receptors all stem from an adult who received the AZD1222 COVID-19 vaccine.

This chain uses TRBV28 with TRBJ2-4; 9 nucleotides align to TRBD1. The CDR3 totals 19 residues. V was clipped by 7 bases and J by 0 bases; unmatched bases: 16. Germline CDR1 is MDHEN and CDR2 is SYDVKM. The chain's CDR3 is CASTQNPDRGRLAKNIQYF. CDR3 sequence (DNA): TGTGCCAGCACGCAAAATCCGGACAGGGGAAGACTAGCCAAAAACATTCAGTACTTC.

The CDR3 DNA sequence: TGTGCCAGCAATAATGGACAGGGGGCATGGGAGCAGTTCTTC. As protein: CASNNGQGAWEQFF. This rearrangement joins TRBV6-5 to TRBJ2-1; TRBD1 agrees at 11 bases. V was pared by 7 bases and J by 10 bases, with 9 bases of the junction left unmatched. CDR3 size: 14 residues. Germline lookup yields CDR1 MNHEY and CDR2 SVGAGI.

This clone was counted a few times. The chain recombines TRBV5-1 with TRBJ2-7; TRBD2 aligns across 8 bases. Germline V gene sequence: CDR1 SGHRS, CDR2 YFSETQ. V lost 4 bases to trimming and J lost 6 bases; unmatched junction nucleotides: 0. There are 11 residues in the CDR3. The CDR3 sequence: CASSAGGEQYF. CDR3 nucleotides: TGCGCCAGCAGCGCGGGAGGCGAGCAGTACTTC.

The V call is TRBV6-5, the J call TRBJ2-7; D could derive from TRBD1 or TRBD2 (6 bases each). The length of the CDR3 is 15 residues. The ends were cut back, 2 bases at V and 1 base at J, with 12 bases in the middle. Germline V gene data show CDR1 as MNHEY and CDR2 as SVGAGI. The CDR3 here is CASSYGQGRSYEQYF. CDR3 sequence (DNA): TGTGCCAGCAGTTACGGGCAGGGGAGGTCCTACGAGCAGTACTTC.

The chain joins TRBV28 to TRBJ1-3, with 7 nucleotides matching TRBD1. Trimming removed 4 bases from V and 4 bases from J; junction bases left unmatched: 4. The CDR3 length is 14 residues. Germline CDR1 is MDHEN and CDR2 is SYDVKM. CDR3 in DNA: TGTGCCAGCAGTTCGGGGACAGCGGGAAACACCATATATTTT. Amino acid sequence: CASSSGTAGNTIYF.

This clone came up a few times. The J gene is TRBJ1-1, the V gene TRBV27, with D perhaps matching TRBD1 (5 bases). CDR3 length equals 13 residues. V lost 10 bases and J 3 bases, leaving 15 bases between the germline ends. CDR1 and CDR2 (germline): MNHEY, SMNVEV (reference sequence). The CDR3 sequence: CATSWLGDTEAFF. CDR3 nucleotide sequence: TGTGCCACCTCTTGGCTGGGGGACACTGAAGCTTTCTTT.

This chain connects TRBV18 to TRBJ1-2; 9 nucleotides line up with TRBD1. The germline gives CDR1 KGHSH, CDR2 LQKENI. V shed 4 bases and J 3 bases; nucleotides not matched to a gene: 6. CDR3 length: 15 amino acids. CDR3 protein: CASSLQGQGHYGYTF. The CDR3 nucleotides are TGTGCCAGCTCACTCCAGGGACAGGGTCACTATGGCTACACCTTC.

The CDR3 region is CASSDSGGYTQYF. CDR3 nucleotides: TGTGCCAGCAGTGACTCGGGCGGCTATACGCAGTATTTT. The chain is built from TRBV6-4 and TRBJ2-3, with no clear D. V lost 0 bases and J 7 bases, leaving 8 bases between the germline ends. The length of the CDR3 is 13 residues. CDR1 MRHNA and CDR2 SNTAGT come from the germline V gene.

This clone was found once. The V call is TRBV7-2, the J call TRBJ1-6; possibly TRBD1 for D (5 bases). With 5 bases removed from V and 4 bases from J, the gap between germline ends came to 12 bases. This CDR3 is 15 amino acids long. Germline CDR1 SGHTA, CDR2 FQGNSA. This CDR3 is CASSKPGPYNSPLHF. The CDR3 DNA sequence: TGTGCCAGCAGCAAACCGGGACCGTATAATTCACCCCTCCACTTT.

The chain couples TRBV18 to TRBJ1-4, with D uncertain. Trimming cost V 10 bases and J 3 bases, with 15 bases left between them. The CDR3 runs 14 residues. Germline V gives CDR1 KGHSH, CDR2 LQKENI. CDR3 residues: CATQTRGSNEKLFF. The CDR3 DNA is TGTGCCACACAAACCCGGGGATCTAATGAAAAACTGTTTTTT.

The V gene is TRBV7-2, the J gene TRBJ2-7; unclear D gene. V lost 5 bases, J lost 0 bases, and 11 bases lay in between. Germline V gene sequence: CDR1 SGHTA, CDR2 FQGNSA. The CDR3 spans 14 residues. The DNA of the CDR3 is TGTGCCAGCAGCCCCTTTAGGAGCTCCTACGAGCAGTACTTC. It is translated as CASSPFRSSYEQYF.

The rearrangement joins TRBV27 to TRBJ1-2, with D possibly TRBD1 on 5 matching bases. Germline V gene lookup returns CDR1 MNHEY and CDR2 SMNVEV (reference sequence). The CDR3 extends over 13 amino acids. V was cut by 5 bases and J by 4 bases, with 11 bases left in between. The CDR3 coding sequence is TGTGCCAGCAGTGGGCAGGGTGCCTATGGCTACACCTTC. Translated: CASSGQGAYGYTF.

The chain joins TRBV7-6 to TRBJ2-2, with 9 bases aligning to TRBD1. Losses at the gene ends were 1 base for V and 1 base for J; bases not matched to a gene: 4. The CDR3 covers 17 residues. The V gene's germline CDR1 is SGHVS and CDR2 FNYEAQ. CDR3 DNA sequence: TGTGCCAGCAGCTTAGTAAGGACAGGGGAGAACACCGGGGAGCTGTTTTTT. Protein product: CASSLVRTGENTGELFF. Full variable domain (outside the CDR3, taken from reference TRBV7-6 and TRBJ2-2): GAGVSQSPRYKVTKRGQDVALRCDPISGHVSLYWYRQALGQGPEFLTYFNYEAQQDKSGLPNDRFSAERPEGSISTLTIQRTEQRDSAMYRCASSLVRTGENTGELFFGEGSRLTVL.

V usage is TRBV5-4 and J usage is TRBJ2-5, with D perhaps TRBD2 (5 bases). The CDR3 loop spans 13 amino acids. V lost 0 bases, J lost 4 bases, and 7 bases lay in between. Per germline, CDR1 SGHNT and CDR2 YYREEE (reference sequence). The CDR3 loop is CASSLGRTETQYF. The DNA for the CDR3 is TGTGCCAGCAGCTTGGGGAGGACAGAGACCCAGTACTTC. Full variable domain (outside the CDR3, taken from reference TRBV5-4 and TRBJ2-5): ETGVTQSPTHLIKTRGQQVTLRCSSQSGHNTVSWYQQALGQGPQFIFQYYREEENGRGNFPPRFSGLQFPNYSSELNVNALELDDSALYLCASSLGRTETQYFGPGTRLLVL.

The chain recombines TRBV30 with TRBJ1-2; TRBD1 agrees at 7 bases. Germline V gene data show CDR1 as GTSNPN and CDR2 as SVGIG (reference sequence). The length of the CDR3 is 15 residues. V lost 2 bases to trimming and J lost 4 bases; unmatched junction nucleotides: 10. The CDR3 nucleotides read TGTGCCTGGAGTCTCGGACAGGAAGTAGCCTATGGCTACACCTTC. The encoded protein is CAWSLGQEVAYGYTF.

The chain links TRBV19 to TRBJ2-5; TRBD1 matches 9 bases. The V and J ends lost 5 bases and 7 bases, in that order; junction bases with no gene match: 11. The CDR3 sequence is 15 residues long. Germline-derived CDR1 and CDR2 are LNHDA and SQIVND (reference sequence). CDR3: CASSAQQGAHGTQYF. CDR3 sequence (DNA): TGTGCCAGTAGTGCACAACAGGGGGCTCATGGGACCCAGTACTTC.

The chain carries TRBV9 and TRBJ1-2; TRBD1 might be the D (5 bases). The CDR3 runs to 14 residues. Germline CDR1 and CDR2: SGDLS and YYNGEE. Trimming left V 3 bases short and J 8 bases short, with 17 bases between. The CDR3 coding sequence is TGTGCCAGCAGCGATTTCGAGACAGTTCCAGGCTACACCTTC. Its translation: CASSDFETVPGYTF.

This sequence joins TRBV24-1 and TRBJ2-2; 10 positions match TRBD2. Germline V CDR1 and CDR2: KGHDR, SFDVKD. This CDR3 spans 17 amino acids. The J segment lost 4 bases and the V segment lost 1 base, leaving 5 bases of the junction unmatched. The CDR3 sequence is CATSDFGSGRRTGELFF. Written as DNA, the CDR3 is TGTGCCACCAGTGATTTTGGTAGCGGGAGGCGCACCGGGGAGCTGTTTTTT.

This chain uses TRBV24-1 with TRBJ1-2; D remains unclear. Trimming stripped 0 bases from V and 8 bases from J, with 9 bases between. In germline, CDR1 is KGHDR, CDR2 SFDVKD. This CDR3 has 13 residues. The CDR3 sequence: CATSDLAGYGYTF. CDR3 DNA sequence: TGTGCCACCAGTGATTTGGCGGGGTACGGCTACACCTTC.

The V gene is TRBV7-9, the J gene TRBJ1-1; TRBD1 is a possible D gene (5 bases). The CDR3 loop spans 17 amino acids. Trimming removed 6 bases from V and 6 bases from J, with 26 bases in between. Per the germline V gene, CDR1 is SEHNR and CDR2 is FQNEAQ (reference sequence). CDR3 coding DNA: TGTGCCAGCAGGGGAAGGGCAGGGATGAATAATCAGGCTGAAGCTTTCTTT. Translating gives CASRGRAGMNNQAEAFF.

The rearrangement joins TRBV7-2 to TRBJ2-3, with 10 bases fitting TRBD2. J gave up 6 bases and V 4 bases, and 13 bases lay outside the gene matches. CDR1 and CDR2 from the germline V gene are SGHTA and FQGNSA. This CDR3 is built from 17 residues. The CDR3 spells CASSSRASGSGTDTQYF. CDR3 in DNA: TGTGCCAGCAGCTCACGAGCTAGCGGGAGTGGAACGGATACGCAGTATTTT.

V and J are TRBV5-8 and TRBJ1-1; D remains ambiguous. The CDR3 covers 15 residues. With 2 bases removed from V and 1 base from J, the gap between germline ends came to 12 bases. The V gene's germline CDR1 is SGHTS and CDR2 YDEGEE. CDR3 nucleotide sequence: TGTGCCAGCAGCTTATATCGAGGAGGGAACACTGAAGCTTTCTTT. Translated, it gives CASSLYRGGNTEAFF. Together with reference TRBV5-8 and TRBJ1-1, the CDR3 gives the full variable domain: EAGVTQSPTHLIKTRGQQATLRCSPISGHTSVYWYQQALGLGLQFLLWYDEGEERNRGNFPPRFSGRQFPNYSSELNVNALELEDSALYLCASSLYRGGNTEAFFGQGTRLTVV.